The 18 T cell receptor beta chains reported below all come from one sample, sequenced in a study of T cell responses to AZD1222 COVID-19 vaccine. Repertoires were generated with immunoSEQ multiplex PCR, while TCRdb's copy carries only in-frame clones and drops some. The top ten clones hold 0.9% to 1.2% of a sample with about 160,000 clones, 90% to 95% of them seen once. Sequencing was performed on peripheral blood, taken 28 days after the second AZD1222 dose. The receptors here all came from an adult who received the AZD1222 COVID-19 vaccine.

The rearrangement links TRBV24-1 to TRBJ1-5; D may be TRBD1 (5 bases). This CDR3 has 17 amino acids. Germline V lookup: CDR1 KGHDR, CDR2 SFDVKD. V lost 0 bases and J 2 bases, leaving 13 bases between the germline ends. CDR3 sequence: CATSDLGNGDGNQPQHF. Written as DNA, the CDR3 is TGTGCCACCAGTGATTTGGGGAACGGGGACGGCAATCAGCCCCAGCATTTT.

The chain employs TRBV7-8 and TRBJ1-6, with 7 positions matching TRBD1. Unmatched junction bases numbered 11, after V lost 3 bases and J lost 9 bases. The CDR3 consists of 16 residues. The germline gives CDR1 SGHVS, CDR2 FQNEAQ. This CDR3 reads CASSFDRAASFSPLHF. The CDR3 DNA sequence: TGTGCCAGCAGCTTCGACAGGGCGGCTAGTTTTTCACCCCTCCACTTT. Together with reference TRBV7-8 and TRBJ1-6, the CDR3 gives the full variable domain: GAGVSQSPRYKVAKRGQDVALRCDPISGHVSLFWYQQALGQGPEFLTYFQNEAQLDKSGLPSDRFFAERPEGSVSTLKIQRTQQEDSAVYLCASSFDRAASFSPLHFGNGTRLTVT.

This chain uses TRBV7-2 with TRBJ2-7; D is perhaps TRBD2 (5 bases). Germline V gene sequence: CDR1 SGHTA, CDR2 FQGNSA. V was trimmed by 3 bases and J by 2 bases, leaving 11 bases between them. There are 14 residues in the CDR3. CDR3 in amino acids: CASSFPGGTYEQYF. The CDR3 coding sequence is TGTGCCAGCAGCTTCCCCGGAGGCACCTACGAGCAGTACTTC.

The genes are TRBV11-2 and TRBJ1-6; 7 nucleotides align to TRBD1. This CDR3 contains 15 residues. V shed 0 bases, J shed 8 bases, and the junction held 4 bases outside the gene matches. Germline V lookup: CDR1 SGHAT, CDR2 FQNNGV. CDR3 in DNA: TGTGCCAGCAGCTTAGAACAGGGGCCCCATTCACCCCTCCACTTT. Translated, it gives CASSLEQGPHSPLHF.

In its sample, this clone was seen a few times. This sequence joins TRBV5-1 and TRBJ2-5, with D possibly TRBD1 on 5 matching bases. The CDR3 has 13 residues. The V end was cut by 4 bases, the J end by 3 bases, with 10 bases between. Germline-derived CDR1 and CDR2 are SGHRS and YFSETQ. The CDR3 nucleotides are TGCGCCAGCAGCCCTGGGGCTGAAGAGACCCAGTACTTC. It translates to CASSPGAEETQYF.

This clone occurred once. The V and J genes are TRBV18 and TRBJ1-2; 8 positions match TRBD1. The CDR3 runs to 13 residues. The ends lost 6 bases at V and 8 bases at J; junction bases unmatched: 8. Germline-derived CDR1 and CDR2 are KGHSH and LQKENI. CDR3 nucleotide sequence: TGTGCCAGCTCGCCAGGACAGGGCGAGGGCTACACCTTC. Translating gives CASSPGQGEGYTF.

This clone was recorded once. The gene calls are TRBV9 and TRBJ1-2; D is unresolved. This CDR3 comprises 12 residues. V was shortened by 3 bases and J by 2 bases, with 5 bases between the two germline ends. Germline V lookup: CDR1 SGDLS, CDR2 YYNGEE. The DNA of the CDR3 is TGTGCCAGCAGCGAAGTCAACTATGGCTACACCTTC. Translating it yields CASSEVNYGYTF. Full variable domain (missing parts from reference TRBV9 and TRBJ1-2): DSGVTQTPKHLITATGQRVTLRCSPRSGDLSVYWYQQSLDQGLQFLIQYYNGEERAKGNILERFSAQQFPDLHSELNLSSLELGDSALYFCASSEVNYGYTFGSGTRLTVV.

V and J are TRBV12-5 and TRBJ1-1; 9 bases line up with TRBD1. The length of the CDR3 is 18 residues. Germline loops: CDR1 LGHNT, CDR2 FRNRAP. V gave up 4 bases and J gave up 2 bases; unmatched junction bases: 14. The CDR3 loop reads CASGWARQGDLANTEAFF. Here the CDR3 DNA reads TGTGCTAGTGGTTGGGCCCGACAGGGGGACTTAGCCAACACTGAAGCTTTCTTT. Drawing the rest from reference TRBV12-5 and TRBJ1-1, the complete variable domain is DARVTQTPRHKVTEMGQEVTMRCQPILGHNTVFWYRQTMMQGLELLAYFRNRAPLDDSGMPKDRFSAEMPDATLATLKIQPSEPRDSAVYFCASGWARQGDLANTEAFFGQGTRLTVV.

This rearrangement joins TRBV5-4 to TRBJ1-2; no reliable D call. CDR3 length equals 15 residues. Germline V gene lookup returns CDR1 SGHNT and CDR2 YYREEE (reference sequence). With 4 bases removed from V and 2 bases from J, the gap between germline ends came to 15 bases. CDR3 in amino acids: CASSLAGRINYGYTF. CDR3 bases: TGTGCCAGCAGCCTGGCAGGCAGAATAAACTATGGCTACACCTTC.

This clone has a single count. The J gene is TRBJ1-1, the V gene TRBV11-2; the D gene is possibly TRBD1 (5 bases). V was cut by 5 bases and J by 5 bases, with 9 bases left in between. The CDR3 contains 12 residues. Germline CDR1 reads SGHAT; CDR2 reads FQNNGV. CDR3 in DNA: TGTGCCAGCAGCCCACGGGGGACTGAAGCTTTCTTT. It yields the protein CASSPRGTEAFF. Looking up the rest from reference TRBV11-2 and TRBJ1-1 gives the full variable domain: EAGVAQSPRYKIIEKRQSVAFWCNPISGHATLYWYQQILGQGPKLLIQFQNNGVVDDSQLPKDRFSAERLKGVDSTLKIQPAKLEDSAVYLCASSPRGTEAFFGQGTRLTVV.

The CDR3 protein is CASSYSQGSNYGYTF. CDR3 in DNA: TGTGCCAGCAGTTACTCTCAGGGCTCTAACTATGGCTACACCTTC. The rearrangement uses TRBV6-6 and TRBJ1-2, with a weak D call TRBD1 (5 bases). Germline assignment: CDR1 MNHNY and CDR2 SVGAGI (reference sequence). Trimming left V 0 bases short and J 0 bases short, with 8 bases between. The CDR3 runs 15 residues.

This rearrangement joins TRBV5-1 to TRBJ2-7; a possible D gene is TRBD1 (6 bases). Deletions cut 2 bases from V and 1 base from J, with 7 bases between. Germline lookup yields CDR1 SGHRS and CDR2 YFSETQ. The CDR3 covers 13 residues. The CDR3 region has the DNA TGCGCCAGCAGCTTAACAGGGTCCTACGAGCAGTACTTC. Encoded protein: CASSLTGSYEQYF.

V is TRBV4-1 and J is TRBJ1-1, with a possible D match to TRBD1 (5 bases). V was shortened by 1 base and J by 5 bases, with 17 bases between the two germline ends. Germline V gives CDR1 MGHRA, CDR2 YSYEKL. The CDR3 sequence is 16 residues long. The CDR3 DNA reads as TGCGCCAGCAGCCAAGCATCCAGGGTGCTGGGGACTGAAGCTTTCTTT. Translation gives CASSQASRVLGTEAFF.

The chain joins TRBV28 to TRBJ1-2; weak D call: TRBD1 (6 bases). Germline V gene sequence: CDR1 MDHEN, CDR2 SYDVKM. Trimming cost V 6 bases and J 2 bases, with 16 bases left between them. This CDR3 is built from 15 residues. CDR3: CASSPGARGNYGYTF. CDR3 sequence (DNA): TGTGCCAGCAGCCCCGGGGCGAGGGGGAACTATGGCTACACCTTC.

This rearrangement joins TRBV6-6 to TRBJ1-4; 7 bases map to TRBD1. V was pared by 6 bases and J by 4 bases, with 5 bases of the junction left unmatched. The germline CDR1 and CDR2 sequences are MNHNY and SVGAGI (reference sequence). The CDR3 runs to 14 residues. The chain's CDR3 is CASRTGTDNEKLFF. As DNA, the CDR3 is TGTGCCAGCAGGACCGGGACAGATAATGAAAAACTGTTTTTT.

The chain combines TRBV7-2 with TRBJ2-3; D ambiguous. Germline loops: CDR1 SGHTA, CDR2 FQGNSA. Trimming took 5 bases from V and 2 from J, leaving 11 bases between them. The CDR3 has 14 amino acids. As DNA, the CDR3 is TGTGCCAGCAGCCTAGTGGGCTCCACAGATACGCAGTATTTT. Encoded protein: CASSLVGSTDTQYF.

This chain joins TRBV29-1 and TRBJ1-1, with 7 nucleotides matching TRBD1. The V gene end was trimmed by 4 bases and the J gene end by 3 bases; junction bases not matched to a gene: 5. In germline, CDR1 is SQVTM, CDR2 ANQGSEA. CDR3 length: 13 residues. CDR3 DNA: TGCAGCGTTGCTAGGGGGCGGGACACTGAAGCTTTCTTT. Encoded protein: CSVARGRDTEAFF.

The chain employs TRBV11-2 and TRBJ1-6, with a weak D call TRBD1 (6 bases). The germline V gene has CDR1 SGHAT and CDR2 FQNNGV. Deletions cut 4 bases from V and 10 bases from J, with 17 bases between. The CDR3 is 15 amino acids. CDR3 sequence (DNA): TGTGCCAGCAGCTACAGGGTAACGAGTTTCTCACCCCTCCACTTT. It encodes CASSYRVTSFSPLHF.